One sample yielded the 8 T cell receptor beta chains listed below, sequenced in a study of shared clonotypes between healthy human individuals. Terminally differentiated effector memory CD45RA+ cells were left out of the naive CD8 fraction, which was CD45RO-negative and positively selected for CCR7. Method: immunoSEQ multiplex PCR; TCRdb's copy keeps in-frame clones and lacks some. The data show over 750,000 clones, with 90% to 98% seen just once and under 0.3% held by the top ten. The sample consisted of naive CD8+ T cells sorted from blood. Receptors were obtained from a man aged 30-40 years in good health.

CDR3 protein: CASSSSTTYEQYF. CDR3 bases: TGTGCCAGCAGCTCATCGACCACCTACGAGCAGTACTTC. The chain combines TRBV11-2 with TRBJ2-7; no definite D call. Trimming took 4 bases from V and 2 from J, leaving 9 bases between them. The V gene's germline CDR1 is SGHAT and CDR2 FQNNGV. The CDR3 contains 13 residues.

This rearrangement joins TRBV20-1 to TRBJ1-5; unclear D gene. Between the trimmed V and J ends, which lost 3 bases and 6 bases, there was a span of 0 bases. This CDR3 spans 9 amino acids. CDR1 and CDR2 from the germline V gene are DFQATT and SNEGSKA (reference sequence). The CDR3 loop is CSASQPQHF. The CDR3 region has the DNA TGCAGTGCTAGTCAGCCCCAGCATTTT.

This chain uses TRBV7-6 with TRBJ1-1; 9 positions match TRBD1. Germline V gives CDR1 SGHVS, CDR2 FNYEAQ. The CDR3 runs to 13 residues. With 6 bases clipped from V and 4 bases from J, the junction kept 3 bases outside the gene matches. Written as DNA, the CDR3 is TGTGCCAGCAGAATGGGACAGGGCACTGAAGCTTTCTTT. Encoded protein: CASRMGQGTEAFF. Using reference TRBV7-6 and TRBJ1-1 for the parts outside the CDR3, the full variable domain is GAGVSQSPRYKVTKRGQDVALRCDPISGHVSLYWYRQALGQGPEFLTYFNYEAQQDKSGLPNDRFSAERPEGSISTLTIQRTEQRDSAMYRCASRMGQGTEAFFGQGTRLTVV.

The chain has TRBV7-3 and TRBJ1-1; D gene uncertain. V lost 0 bases and J lost 1, with 9 bases in between. Germline V gives CDR1 SGHTA, CDR2 FQGTGA. The CDR3 spans 15 residues. CDR3 sequence reads: CASSLTPSENTEAFF. CDR3 sequence (DNA): TGTGCCAGCAGCTTAACACCCAGCGAGAACACTGAAGCTTTCTTT.

This chain joins TRBV7-9 and TRBJ2-7; D is perhaps TRBD1 or TRBD2 (5 bases each). V was clipped by 1 base and J by 3 bases, with 13 bases between them. This CDR3 is 15 amino acids long. Germline-derived CDR1 and CDR2 are SEHNR and FQNEAQ (reference sequence). The CDR3 nucleotides read TGTGCCAGCAGCTTAGGCCGGGACGTATACTACGAGCAGTACTTC. Its translation: CASSLGRDVYYEQYF.

The chain employs TRBV7-9 and TRBJ1-1, with 8 bases identical to TRBD1. Germline CDR1 SEHNR, CDR2 FQNEAQ (reference sequence). Trimming took 4 bases from V and 1 from J; bases not matched to a gene: 2. The CDR3 covers 14 residues. CDR3 nucleotide sequence: TGTGCCAGCAGCTGGGACAGGCGGAACACTGAAGCTTTCTTT. Translating it yields CASSWDRRNTEAFF.

This sequence joins TRBV2 and TRBJ2-7, with D hard to call. With 8 bases removed from V and 3 bases from J, the gap between germline ends came to 20 bases. Germline CDR1 reads SNHLY; CDR2 reads FYNNEI. The length of the CDR3 is 15 residues. As DNA, the CDR3 is TGTGCCAGCCAGACAATTGATACGGGTCGCTACGAGCAGTACTTC. This translates into CASQTIDTGRYEQYF. The full variable domain, in which reference TRBV2 and TRBJ2-7 provide the parts outside the CDR3, is EPEVTQTPSHQVTQMGQEVILRCVPISNHLYFYWYRQILGQKVEFLVSFYNNEISEKSEIFDDQFSVERPDGSNFTLKIRSTKLEDSAMYFCASQTIDTGRYEQYFGPGTRLTVT.

The V call is TRBV7-2, the J call TRBJ1-1, with TRBD1 as a possible D gene (6 bases). CDR1 is SGHTA, CDR2 FQGNSA, per germline. The CDR3 length is 17 residues. Trimming removed 5 bases from V and 3 bases from J, with 22 bases in between. The CDR3 nucleotides are TGTGCCAGCAGCGCCCGGCCAGGGGTTGAGGGGGACACTGAAGCTTTCTTT. This translates into CASSARPGVEGDTEAFF. Drawing the rest from reference TRBV7-2 and TRBJ1-1, the complete variable domain is GAGVSQSPSNKVTEKGKDVELRCDPISGHTALYWYRQSLGQGLEFLIYFQGNSAPDKSGLPSDRFSAERTGGSVSTLTIQRTQQEDSAVYLCASSARPGVEGDTEAFFGQGTRLTVV.